In this sample, the clone carrying this TCR beta chain turned up a few times. What it binds is not known. The data are from a study of beta chain features in type 1 diabetes. Findings and caveats of the study: For Type 1 diabetes patients, all four CD4+ subsets carried TCRB CDR3s that were moderately but significantly shorter.

Every isolated RNA sample was fully reverse transcribed, so sequencing captured expressed TCRB transcripts. Some clones are missing from TCRdb's copy, which holds only in-frame ones; the method was immunoSEQ multiplex PCR. The data show about 650,000 clones, 9.5% to 15% seen once. Germline CDR1 and CDR2: SGHRS and YFSETQ. V dropped 2 bases and J dropped 8; count of bases not matched to a gene: 6. The CDR3 spans 14 residues. This receptor was identified in a man aged 25-40 years with type 1 diabetes. Material: naive CD4+ T cells from blood. The chain has TRBV5-1 and TRBJ2-1; 8 bases align to TRBD2. The CDR3 region has the DNA TGCGCCAGCAGCTTTGGGACTAGGGTCGATGAGCAGTTCTTC. As protein: CASSFGTRVDEQFF.